This TCR delta chain was identified in a study of gamma-delta chains in newborns, infants, children. Study-level background: Microbial exposure reportedly drives polyclonal innate γδ T cell expansion after birth.

This clone rates as medium-sized (0.01 to 0.1%). Other DNA sequences in the same sample also yield this CDR3. Germline V gives CDR1 GEAIGNYY, CDR2 EKD. J gave up 0 bases and V 0 bases, and 14 bases lay outside the gene matches. The CDR3 covers 20 residues. TCRdb re-analyzed the reads via CATT. The sample carries 10,000 to 12,000 delta-chain clones, approximately 9.5% recorded once. This receptor was obtained from a child who was a newborn, infant or young child, either healthy, febrile or measles-vaccinated (not recorded which). V gene TRDV2 combines with J gene TRDJ1, with 11 bases that match TRDD3. Sequenced: blood. This chain's CDR3 is CACDTVMGDTRLTYTDKLIF. The DNA for the CDR3 is TGTGCCTGTGACACCGTGATGGGGGATACGAGGCTAACGTACACCGATAAACTCATCTTT.